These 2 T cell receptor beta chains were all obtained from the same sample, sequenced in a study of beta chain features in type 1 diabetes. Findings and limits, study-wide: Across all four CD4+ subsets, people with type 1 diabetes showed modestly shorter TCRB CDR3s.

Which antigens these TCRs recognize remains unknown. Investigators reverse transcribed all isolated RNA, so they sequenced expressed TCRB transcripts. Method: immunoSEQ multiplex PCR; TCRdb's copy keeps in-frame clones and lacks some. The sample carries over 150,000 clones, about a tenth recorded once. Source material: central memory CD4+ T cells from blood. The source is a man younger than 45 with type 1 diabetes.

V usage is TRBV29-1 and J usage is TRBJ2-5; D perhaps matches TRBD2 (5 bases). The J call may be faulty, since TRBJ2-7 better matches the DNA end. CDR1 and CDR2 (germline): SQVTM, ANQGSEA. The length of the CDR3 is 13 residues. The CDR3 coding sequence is TGCAGCGTGAAGGACTTTCGCTCCTACGAGCAGTACTTC. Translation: CSVKDFRSYEQYF.

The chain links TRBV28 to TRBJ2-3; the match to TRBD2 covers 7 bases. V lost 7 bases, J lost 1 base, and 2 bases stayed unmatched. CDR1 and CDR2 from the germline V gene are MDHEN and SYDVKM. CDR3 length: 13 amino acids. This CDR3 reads CASITSGTDTQYF. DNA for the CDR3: TGTGCCAGCATCACTAGCGGCACAGATACGCAGTATTTT.